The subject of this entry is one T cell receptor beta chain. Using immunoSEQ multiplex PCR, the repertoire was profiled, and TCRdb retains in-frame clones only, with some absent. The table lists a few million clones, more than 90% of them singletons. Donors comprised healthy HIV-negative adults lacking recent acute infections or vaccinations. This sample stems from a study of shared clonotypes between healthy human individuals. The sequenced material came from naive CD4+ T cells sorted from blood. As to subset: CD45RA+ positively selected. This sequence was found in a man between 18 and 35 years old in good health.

CDR3 in DNA: TGCGCCAGCAGCCAAGATCACGTTACAGGGGGCAGAGCAGATACGCAGTATTTT. Translating gives CASSQDHVTGGRADTQYF. The rearrangement uses TRBV4-1 and TRBJ2-3; 9 nucleotides line up with TRBD1. Germline V gives CDR1 MGHRA, CDR2 YSYEKL. The CDR3 spans 18 residues. Trimming removed 0 bases from V and 4 bases from J; junction bases left unmatched: 11.